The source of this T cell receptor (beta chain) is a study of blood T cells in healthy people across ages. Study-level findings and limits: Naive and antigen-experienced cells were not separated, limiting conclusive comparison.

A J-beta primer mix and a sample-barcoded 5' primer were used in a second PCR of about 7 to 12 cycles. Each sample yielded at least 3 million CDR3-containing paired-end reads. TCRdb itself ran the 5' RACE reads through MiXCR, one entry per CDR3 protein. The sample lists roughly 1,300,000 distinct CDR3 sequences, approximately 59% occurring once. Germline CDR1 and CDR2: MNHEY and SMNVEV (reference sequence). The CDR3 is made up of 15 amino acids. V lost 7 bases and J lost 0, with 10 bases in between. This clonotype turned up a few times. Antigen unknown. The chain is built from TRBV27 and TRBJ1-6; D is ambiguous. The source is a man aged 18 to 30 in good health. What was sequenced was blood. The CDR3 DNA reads TGTGCCAGCAACTCAGCGAGCTCCTATAATTCACCCCTCCACTTT. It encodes CASNSASSYNSPLHF.